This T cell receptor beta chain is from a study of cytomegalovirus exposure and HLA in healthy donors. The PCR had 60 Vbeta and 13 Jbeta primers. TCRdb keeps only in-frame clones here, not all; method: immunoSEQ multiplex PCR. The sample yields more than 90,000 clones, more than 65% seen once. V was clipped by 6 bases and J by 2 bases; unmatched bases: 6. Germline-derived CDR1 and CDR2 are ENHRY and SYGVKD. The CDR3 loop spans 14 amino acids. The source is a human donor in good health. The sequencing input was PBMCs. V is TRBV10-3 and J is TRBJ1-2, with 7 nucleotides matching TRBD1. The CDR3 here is CAIRPGTANYGYTF. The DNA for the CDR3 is TGTGCCATCAGGCCCGGGACAGCGAACTATGGCTACACCTTC.